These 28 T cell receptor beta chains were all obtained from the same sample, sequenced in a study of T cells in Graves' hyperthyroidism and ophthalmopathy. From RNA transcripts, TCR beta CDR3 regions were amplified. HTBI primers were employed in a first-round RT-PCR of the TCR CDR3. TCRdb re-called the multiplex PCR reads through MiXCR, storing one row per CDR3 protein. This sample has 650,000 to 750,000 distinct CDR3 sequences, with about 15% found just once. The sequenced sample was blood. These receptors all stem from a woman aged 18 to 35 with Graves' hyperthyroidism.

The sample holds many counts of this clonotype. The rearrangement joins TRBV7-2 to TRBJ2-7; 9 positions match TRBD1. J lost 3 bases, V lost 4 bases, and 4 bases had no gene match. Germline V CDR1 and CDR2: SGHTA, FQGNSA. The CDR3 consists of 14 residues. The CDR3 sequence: CASSYWGQGYEQYF. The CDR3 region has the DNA TGTGCCAGCAGCTATTGGGGACAGGGCTACGAGCAGTACTTC. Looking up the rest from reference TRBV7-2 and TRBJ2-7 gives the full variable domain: GAGVSQSPSNKVTEKGKDVELRCDPISGHTALYWYRQSLGQGLEFLIYFQGNSAPDKSGLPSDRFSAERTGGSVSTLTIQRTQQEDSAVYLCASSYWGQGYEQYFGPGTRLTVT.

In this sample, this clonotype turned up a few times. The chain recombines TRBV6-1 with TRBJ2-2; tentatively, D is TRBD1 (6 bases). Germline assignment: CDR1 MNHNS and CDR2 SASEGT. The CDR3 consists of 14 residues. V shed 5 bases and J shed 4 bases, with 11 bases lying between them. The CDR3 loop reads CASSSGQITGELFF. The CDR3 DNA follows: TGTGCCAGCAGTAGCGGACAGATCACCGGGGAGCTGTTTTTT.

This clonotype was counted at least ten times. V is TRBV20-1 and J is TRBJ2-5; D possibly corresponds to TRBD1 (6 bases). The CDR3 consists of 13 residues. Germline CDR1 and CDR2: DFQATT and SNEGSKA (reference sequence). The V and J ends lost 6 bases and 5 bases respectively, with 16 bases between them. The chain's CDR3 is CSANTGSSETQYF. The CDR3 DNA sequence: TGCAGTGCAAACACAGGGTCCAGCGAGACCCAGTACTTC.

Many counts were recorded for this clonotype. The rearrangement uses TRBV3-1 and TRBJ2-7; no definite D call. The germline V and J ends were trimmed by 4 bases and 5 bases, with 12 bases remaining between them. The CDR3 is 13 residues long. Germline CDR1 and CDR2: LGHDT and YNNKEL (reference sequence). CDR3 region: CASSPYLLDEQYF. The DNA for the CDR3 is TGTGCCAGCAGCCCCTACTTGCTAGACGAGCAGTACTTC.

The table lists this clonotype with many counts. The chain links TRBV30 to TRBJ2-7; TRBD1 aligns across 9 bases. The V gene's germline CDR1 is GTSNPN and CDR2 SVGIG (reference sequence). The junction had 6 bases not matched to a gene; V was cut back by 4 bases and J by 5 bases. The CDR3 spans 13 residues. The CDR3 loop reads CAWTRDRDNEQYF. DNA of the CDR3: TGTGCCTGGACCCGGGACAGGGATAACGAGCAGTACTTC.

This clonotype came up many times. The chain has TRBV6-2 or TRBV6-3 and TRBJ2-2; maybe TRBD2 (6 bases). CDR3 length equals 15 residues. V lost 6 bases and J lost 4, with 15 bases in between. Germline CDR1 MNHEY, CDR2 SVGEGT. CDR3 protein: CASRTVLALTGELFF. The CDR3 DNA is TGTGCCAGCAGAACTGTACTAGCTCTCACCGGGGAGCTGTTTTTT.

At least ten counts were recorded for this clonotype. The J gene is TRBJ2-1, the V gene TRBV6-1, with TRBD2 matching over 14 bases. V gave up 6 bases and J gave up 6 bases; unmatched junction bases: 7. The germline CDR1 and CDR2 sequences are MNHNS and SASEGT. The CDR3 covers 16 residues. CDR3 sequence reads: CASRPGLAGEGNEQFF. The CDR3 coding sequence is TGTGCCAGCAGGCCGGGACTAGCGGGAGAGGGCAATGAGCAGTTCTTC.

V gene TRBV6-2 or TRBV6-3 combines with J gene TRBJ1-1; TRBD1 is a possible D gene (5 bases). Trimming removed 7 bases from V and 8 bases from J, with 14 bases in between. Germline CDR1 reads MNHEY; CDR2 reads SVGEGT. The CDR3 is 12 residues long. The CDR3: CASTPGRTEAFF. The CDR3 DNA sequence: TGTGCCAGCACCCCAGGGAGGACGGAAGCTTTCTTT.

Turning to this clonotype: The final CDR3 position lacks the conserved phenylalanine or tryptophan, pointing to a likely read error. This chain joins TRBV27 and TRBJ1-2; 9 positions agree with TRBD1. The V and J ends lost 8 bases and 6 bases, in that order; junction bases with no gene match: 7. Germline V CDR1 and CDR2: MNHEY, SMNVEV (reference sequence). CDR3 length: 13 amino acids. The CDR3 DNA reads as TGTGCCAGCTGGTCCGGGACAGGGAATGGCTACACCCTC. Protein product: CASWSGTGNGYTL.

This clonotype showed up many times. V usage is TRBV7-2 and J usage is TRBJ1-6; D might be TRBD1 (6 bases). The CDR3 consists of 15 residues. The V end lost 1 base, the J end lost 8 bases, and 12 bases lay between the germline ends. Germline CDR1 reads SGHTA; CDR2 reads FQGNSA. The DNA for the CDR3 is TGTGCCAGCAGCTTAGGTGGCAGGGGAGATTCACCCCTCCACTTT. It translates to CASSLGGRGDSPLHF.

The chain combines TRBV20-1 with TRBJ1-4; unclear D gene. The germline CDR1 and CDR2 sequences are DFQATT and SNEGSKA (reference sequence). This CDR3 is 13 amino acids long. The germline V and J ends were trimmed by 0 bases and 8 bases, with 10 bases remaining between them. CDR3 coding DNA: TGCAGTGCTAGAGATTTGGAAGGAGAAAAACTGTTTTTT. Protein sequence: CSARDLEGEKLFF.

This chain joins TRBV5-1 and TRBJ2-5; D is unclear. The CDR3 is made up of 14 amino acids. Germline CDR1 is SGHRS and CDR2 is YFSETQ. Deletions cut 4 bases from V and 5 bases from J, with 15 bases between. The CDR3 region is CASSPRPGGETQYF. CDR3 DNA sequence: TGCGCCAGCAGCCCACGTCCGGGTGGGGAGACCCAGTACTTC.

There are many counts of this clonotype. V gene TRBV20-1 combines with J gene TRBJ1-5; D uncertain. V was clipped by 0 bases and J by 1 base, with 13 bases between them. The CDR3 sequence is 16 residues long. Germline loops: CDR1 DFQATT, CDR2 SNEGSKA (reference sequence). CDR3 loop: CSARDPLAVSNQPQHF. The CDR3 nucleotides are TGCAGTGCTAGAGATCCGCTAGCAGTGAGCAATCAGCCCCAGCATTTT.

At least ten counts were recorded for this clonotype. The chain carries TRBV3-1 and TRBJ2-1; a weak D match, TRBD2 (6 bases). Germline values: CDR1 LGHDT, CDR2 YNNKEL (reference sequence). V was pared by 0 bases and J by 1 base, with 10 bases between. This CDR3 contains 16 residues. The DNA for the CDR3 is TGTGCCAGCAGCCAAGATCTAAGCGGGTCCTACAATGAGCAGTTCTTC. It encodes CASSQDLSGSYNEQFF.

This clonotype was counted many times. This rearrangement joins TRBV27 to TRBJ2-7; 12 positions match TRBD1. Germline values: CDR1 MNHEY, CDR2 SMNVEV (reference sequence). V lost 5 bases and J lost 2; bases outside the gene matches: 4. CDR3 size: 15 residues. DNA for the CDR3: TGTGCCAGCAGTACGGGACAGGGGGCTGCCTACGAGCAGTACTTC. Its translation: CASSTGQGAAYEQYF.

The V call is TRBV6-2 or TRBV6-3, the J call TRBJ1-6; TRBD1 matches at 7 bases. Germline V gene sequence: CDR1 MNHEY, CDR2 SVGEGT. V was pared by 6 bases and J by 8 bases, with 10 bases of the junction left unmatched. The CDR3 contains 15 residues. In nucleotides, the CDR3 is TGTGCCAGCAGACCGACAGGGAGGGTTCATTCACCCCTCCACTTT. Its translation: CASRPTGRVHSPLHF.

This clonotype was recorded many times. The CDR3 region has the DNA TGTGCCAGCAGCTACCAGACAGGGAGCTCCTACGAGCAGTACTTC. This sequence encodes CASSYQTGSSYEQYF. The chain employs TRBV7-6 and TRBJ2-7; TRBD1 matches at 7 bases. V shed 4 bases, J shed 0 bases, and the junction held 6 bases outside the gene matches. The CDR3 covers 15 residues. Looked up from germline, CDR1 is SGHVS and CDR2 is FNYEAQ.

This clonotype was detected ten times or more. The CDR3 coding sequence is TGTGCTAGTGGTTTGGCGAACCCGACCGGGACAGCCTACGAGCAGTACTTC. This gives the protein CASGLANPTGTAYEQYF. The chain employs TRBV12-5 and TRBJ2-7, with TRBD1 matching 7 bases. CDR1 LGHNT and CDR2 FRNRAP come from the germline V gene. The CDR3 loop spans 17 amino acids. V shed 1 base and J 2 bases; nucleotides not matched to a gene: 11.

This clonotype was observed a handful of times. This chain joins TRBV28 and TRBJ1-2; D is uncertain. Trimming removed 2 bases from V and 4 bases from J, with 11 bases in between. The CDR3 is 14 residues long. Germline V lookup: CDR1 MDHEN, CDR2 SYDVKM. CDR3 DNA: TGTGCCAGCAGTTTAGACGAGATAGGCTATGGCTACACCTTC. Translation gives CASSLDEIGYGYTF.

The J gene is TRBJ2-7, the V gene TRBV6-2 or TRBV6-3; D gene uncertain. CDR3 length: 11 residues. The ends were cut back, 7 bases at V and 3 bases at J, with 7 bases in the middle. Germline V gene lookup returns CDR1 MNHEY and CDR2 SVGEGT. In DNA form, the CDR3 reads TGTGCCAGCAACCTTTTCTACGAGCAGTACTTC. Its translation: CASNLFYEQYF.

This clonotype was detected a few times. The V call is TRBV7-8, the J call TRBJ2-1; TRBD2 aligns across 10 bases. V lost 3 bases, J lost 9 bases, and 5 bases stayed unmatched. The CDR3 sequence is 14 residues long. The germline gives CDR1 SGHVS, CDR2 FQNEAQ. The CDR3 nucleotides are TGTGCCAGCAGCTTTTCTAGCGGGAGCACTGAGCAGTTCTTC. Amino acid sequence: CASSFSSGSTEQFF.

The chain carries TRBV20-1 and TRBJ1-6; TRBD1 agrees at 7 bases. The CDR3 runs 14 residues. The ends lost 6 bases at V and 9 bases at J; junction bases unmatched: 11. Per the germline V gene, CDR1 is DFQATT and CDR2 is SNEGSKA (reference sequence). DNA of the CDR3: TGCAGTGCCAGAAAGGGGGCTGATACTTCACCCCTCCACTTT. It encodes CSARKGADTSPLHF.

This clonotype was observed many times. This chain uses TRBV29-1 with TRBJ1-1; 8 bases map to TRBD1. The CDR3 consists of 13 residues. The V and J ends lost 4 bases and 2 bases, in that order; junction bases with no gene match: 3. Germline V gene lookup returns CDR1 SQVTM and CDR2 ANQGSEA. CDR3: CSVGSGGNTEAFF. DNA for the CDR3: TGCAGCGTTGGGTCAGGGGGCAACACTGAAGCTTTCTTT.

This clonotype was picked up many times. CDR3 loop: CAWSVHQGVKETQYF. The CDR3 bases are TGTGCCTGGAGTGTACATCAGGGCGTCAAGGAGACCCAGTACTTC. The V call is TRBV30, the J call TRBJ2-5; a weak D match, TRBD1 (5 bases). Germline V lookup: CDR1 GTSNPN, CDR2 SVGIG (reference sequence). The V end was cut by 0 bases, the J end by 5 bases, with 16 bases between. The CDR3 is 15 residues long.

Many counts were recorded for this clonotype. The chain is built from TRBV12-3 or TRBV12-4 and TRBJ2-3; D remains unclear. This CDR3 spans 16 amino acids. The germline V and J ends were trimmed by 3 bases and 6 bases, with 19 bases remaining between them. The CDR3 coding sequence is TGTGCCAGCAGTTTCCCACGGAACGGGTTTGAGGATACGCAGTATTTT. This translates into CASSFPRNGFEDTQYF.

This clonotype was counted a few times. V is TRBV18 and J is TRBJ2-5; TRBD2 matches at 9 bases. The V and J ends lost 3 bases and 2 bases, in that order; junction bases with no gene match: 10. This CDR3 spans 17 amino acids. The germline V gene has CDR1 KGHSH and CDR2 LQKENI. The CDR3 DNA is TGTGCCAGCTCACCTCCGGGGCTAGCGGGGCAACAAGAGACCCAGTACTTC. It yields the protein CASSPPGLAGQQETQYF. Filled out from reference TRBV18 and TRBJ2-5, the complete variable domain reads NAGVMQNPRHLVRRRGQEARLRCSPMKGHSHVYWYRQLPEEGLKFMVYLQKENIIDESGMPKERFSAEFPKEGPSILRIQQVVRGDSAAYFCASSPPGLAGQQETQYFGPGTRLLVL.

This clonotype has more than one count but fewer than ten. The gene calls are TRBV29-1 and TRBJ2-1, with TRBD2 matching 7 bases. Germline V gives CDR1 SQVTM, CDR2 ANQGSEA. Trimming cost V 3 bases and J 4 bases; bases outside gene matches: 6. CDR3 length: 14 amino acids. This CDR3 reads CSVDGEGLYNEQFF. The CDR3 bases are TGCAGCGTTGATGGGGAGGGGCTTTACAATGAGCAGTTCTTC.

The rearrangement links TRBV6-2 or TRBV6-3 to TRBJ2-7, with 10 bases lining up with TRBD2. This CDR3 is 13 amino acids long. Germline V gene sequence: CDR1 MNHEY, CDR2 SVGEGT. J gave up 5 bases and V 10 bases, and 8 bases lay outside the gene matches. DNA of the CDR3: TGTGCCACCCTAACTAGCGGGAAAGACGAGCAGTACTTC. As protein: CATLTSGKDEQYF.